This TCR beta chain is drawn from a study of T-cell reconstitution after alpha-beta-depleted transplantation in children. V shed 5 bases and J shed 15 bases, with 17 bases lying between them. The V gene's germline CDR1 is SEHNR and CDR2 FQNEAQ (reference sequence). The CDR3 spans 12 residues. Ten or more counts support this clonotype. Unique molecular identifiers were incorporated when the TCRbeta library was constructed. TCRdb used MiXCR to reprocess the PCR reads, holding one entry per CDR3 protein. The table lists around 5,900 distinct CDR3 sequences, 15% to 17% of them singletons. Here the sequenced sample was PBMCs, mostly from graft donor cells, taken 180 days after TCRalphabeta/CD19-depleted stem cell transplant. The chain joins TRBV7-9 to TRBJ2-1, with D unclear. The TCR sequence derives from a patient between 2 and 9 years old who had a stem cell transplant for inherited bone marrow failure, so the T cells may come from the graft donor. The CDR3 sequence: CASSPIEMVGFF. CDR3 DNA: TGTGCCAGCAGCCCGATCGAAATGGTGGGGTTCTTC.